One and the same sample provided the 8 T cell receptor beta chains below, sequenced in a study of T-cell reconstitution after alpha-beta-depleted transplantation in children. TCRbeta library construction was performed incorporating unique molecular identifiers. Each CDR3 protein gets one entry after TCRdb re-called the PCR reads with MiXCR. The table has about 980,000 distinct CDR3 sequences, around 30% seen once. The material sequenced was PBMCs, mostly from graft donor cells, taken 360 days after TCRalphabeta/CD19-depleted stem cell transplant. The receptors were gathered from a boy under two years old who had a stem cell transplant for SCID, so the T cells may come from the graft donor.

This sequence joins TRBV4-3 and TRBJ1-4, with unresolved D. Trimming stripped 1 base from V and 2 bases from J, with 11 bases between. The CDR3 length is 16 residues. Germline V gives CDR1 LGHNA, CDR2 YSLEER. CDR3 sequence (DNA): TGCGCCAGCAGCCAAGGAAATAGGTTGACTAATGAAAAACTGTTTTTT. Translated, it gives CASSQGNRLTNEKLFF.

CDR3 residues: CASSLGWVPFDEQYF. For the CDR3, the DNA is TGTGCCAGCAGCTTAGGTTGGGTCCCCTTTGACGAGCAGTACTTC. The chain is built from TRBV11-2 and TRBJ2-7; D ambiguous. Looked up from germline, CDR1 is SGHAT and CDR2 is FQNNGV. The ends were cut back, 1 base at V and 5 bases at J, with 15 bases in the middle. The CDR3 sequence is 15 residues long.

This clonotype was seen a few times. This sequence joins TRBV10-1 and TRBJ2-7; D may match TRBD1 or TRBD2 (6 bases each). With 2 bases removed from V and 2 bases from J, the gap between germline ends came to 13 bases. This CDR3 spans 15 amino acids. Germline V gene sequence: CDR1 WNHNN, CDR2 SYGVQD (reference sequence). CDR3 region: CASSEAIRGPYEQYF. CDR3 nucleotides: TGCGCCAGCAGTGAGGCCATACGGGGGCCCTACGAGCAGTACTTC.

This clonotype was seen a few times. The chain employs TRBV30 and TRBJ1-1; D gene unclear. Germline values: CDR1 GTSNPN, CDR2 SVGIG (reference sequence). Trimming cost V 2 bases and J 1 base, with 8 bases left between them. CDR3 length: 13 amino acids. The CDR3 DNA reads TGTGCCTGGAGTTATTCAGGGAACACTGAAGCTTTCTTT. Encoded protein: CAWSYSGNTEAFF.

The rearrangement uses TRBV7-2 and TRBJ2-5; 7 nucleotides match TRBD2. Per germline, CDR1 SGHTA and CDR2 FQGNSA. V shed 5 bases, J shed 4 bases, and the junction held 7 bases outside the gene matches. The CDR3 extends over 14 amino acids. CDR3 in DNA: TGTGCCAGCAGCCCCGCGGGGAGGGGAGAGACCCAGTACTTC. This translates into CASSPAGRGETQYF.

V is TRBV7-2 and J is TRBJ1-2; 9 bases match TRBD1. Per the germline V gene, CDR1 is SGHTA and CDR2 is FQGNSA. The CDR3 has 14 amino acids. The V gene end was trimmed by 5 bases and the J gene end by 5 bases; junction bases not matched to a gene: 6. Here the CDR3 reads CASSTQTGGYGYTF. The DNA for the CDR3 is TGTGCCAGCAGCACTCAGACAGGGGGTTATGGCTACACCTTC.

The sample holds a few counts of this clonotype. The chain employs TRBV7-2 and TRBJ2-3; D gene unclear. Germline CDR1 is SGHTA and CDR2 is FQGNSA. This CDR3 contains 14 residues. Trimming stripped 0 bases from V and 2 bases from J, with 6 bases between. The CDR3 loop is CASSLASNTDTQYF. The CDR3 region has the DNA TGTGCCAGCAGCTTAGCGAGTAACACAGATACGCAGTATTTT.

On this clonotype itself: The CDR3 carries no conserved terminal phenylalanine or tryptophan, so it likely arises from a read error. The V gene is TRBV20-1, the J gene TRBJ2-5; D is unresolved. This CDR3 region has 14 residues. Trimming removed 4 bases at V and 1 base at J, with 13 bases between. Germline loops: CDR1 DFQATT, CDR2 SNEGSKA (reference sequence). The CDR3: CSAMVFRSQETQYL. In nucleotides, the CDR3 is TGCAGTGCTATGGTTTTCAGGAGCCAAGAGACCCAGTACTTG.